Detailed here is one T cell receptor (beta chain). Individuals aged 18 to 89 years were recruited from fewer than 25 US areas. Generated by immunoSEQ multiplex PCR, the TCRdb table keeps only in-frame clones and is missing some. The sample has roughly 250,000 clones; 86% are singletons. This entry belongs to a study of blood T cell repertoires in COVID-19. Trimming stripped 10 bases from V and 1 base from J, with 13 bases between. CDR3 size: 13 residues. Germline lookup yields CDR1 MNHEY and CDR2 SVGAGI. The genes are TRBV6-5 and TRBJ2-5; D possibly corresponds to TRBD2 (6 bases). The sample taken for sequencing was PBMCs or T cells enriched from blood (not recorded which). This receptor was identified in a woman aged 50 to 60 who had recovered from COVID-19. The chain's CDR3 is CATRRDFQETQYF. CDR3 sequence (DNA): TGTGCCACCCGCCGGGACTTCCAAGAGACCCAGTACTTC.